One sample yielded the 7 T cell receptor beta chains listed below, sequenced in a study of read filtering for tumor transcriptome and immune sequencing. Molecular barcoded adaptors covering alpha/delta and beta/gamma chains were used on roughly 370 ng RNA. Each CDR3 protein is one row after TCRdb ran MiXCR on the reads. The sample carries 37,000 or so distinct CDR3 sequences, roughly 13% recorded once. Sequencing was done on a sample of a population of CD138-negative cells sorted from bone marrow. These receptors all stem from a donor at least 40 years old with multiple myeloma.

This clonotype was observed at least ten times. The chain links TRBV10-2 to TRBJ2-7, with D uncertain. The V and J ends lost 5 bases and 5 bases respectively, with 7 bases between them. This CDR3 has 11 residues. Germline V lookup: CDR1 WSHSY, CDR2 SAAADI. The CDR3 DNA reads TGCGCCAGCAGTACCATGGACGAGCAGTACTTC. Translation gives CASSTMDEQYF.

This clonotype was found many times. The chain uses TRBV7-8 and TRBJ2-5, with 12 bases fitting TRBD2. V lost 5 bases, J lost 7 bases, and 5 bases stayed unmatched. CDR3 length equals 14 residues. Germline CDR1 and CDR2: SGHVS and FQNEAQ. In DNA, the CDR3 is TGTGCCAGCAGCCAGACTAGCGGGAGAGGGACCCAGTACTTC. This codes for CASSQTSGRGTQYF. Based on the CDR3 plus reference TRBV7-8 and TRBJ2-5, the full variable domain is GAGVSQSPRYKVAKRGQDVALRCDPISGHVSLFWYQQALGQGPEFLTYFQNEAQLDKSGLPSDRFFAERPEGSVSTLKIQRTQQEDSAVYLCASSQTSGRGTQYFGPGTRLLVL.

This clonotype was counted only a few times. V gene TRBV5-1 combines with J gene TRBJ1-3; D unclear. The ends were cut back, 2 bases at V and 4 bases at J, with 10 bases in the middle. Germline V gene data show CDR1 as SGHRS and CDR2 as YFSETQ. This CDR3 comprises 14 residues. The CDR3 nucleotides read TGCGCCAGCAGCTTCGGGAACTACGGAAACACCATATATTTT. Translating it yields CASSFGNYGNTIYF.

The sample holds many counts of this clonotype. The J gene is TRBJ2-1, the V gene TRBV7-3; 11 nucleotides align to TRBD1. Unmatched junction bases numbered 4, after V lost 2 bases and J lost 4 bases. The germline gives CDR1 SGHTA, CDR2 FQGTGA. The CDR3 length is 16 residues. The DNA for the CDR3 is TGTGCCAGCAGCTTATCCGGGACAGGGGGTTACAATGAGCAGTTCTTC. Its protein product is CASSLSGTGGYNEQFF.

This clonotype was recorded many times. This sequence joins TRBV30 and TRBJ1-5; 7 bases are shared with TRBD1. The CDR3 spans 14 residues. The V and J ends lost 2 bases and 0 bases, in that order; junction bases with no gene match: 1. Per the germline V gene, CDR1 is GTSNPN and CDR2 is SVGIG (reference sequence). CDR3 sequence (DNA): TGTGCCTGGAGTCGGGACAGTAGCAATCAGCCCCAGCATTTT. Its protein product is CAWSRDSSNQPQHF.

This clonotype was recorded at least ten times. CDR3 sequence (DNA): TGTGCCAGCAGCTTAGCGGTGAGGGGTTACGAGCAGTACTTC. Amino acid sequence: CASSLAVRGYEQYF. The chain recombines TRBV7-2 with TRBJ2-7, with D tentatively TRBD1 or TRBD2 (5 bases each). V lost 0 bases and J 4 bases, leaving 10 bases between the germline ends. In germline, CDR1 is SGHTA, CDR2 FQGNSA. The CDR3 contains 14 residues.

This clonotype was seen ten or more times. This chain uses TRBV19 with TRBJ2-7; TRBD1 aligns across 8 bases. This CDR3 has 15 residues. V dropped 3 bases and J dropped 1; count of bases not matched to a gene: 5. Germline V gene data show CDR1 as LNHDA and CDR2 as SQIVND (reference sequence). For the CDR3, the DNA is TGTGCCAGTAGTATGAGACAGGGGACATCCTACGAGCAGTACTTC. It encodes CASSMRQGTSYEQYF.